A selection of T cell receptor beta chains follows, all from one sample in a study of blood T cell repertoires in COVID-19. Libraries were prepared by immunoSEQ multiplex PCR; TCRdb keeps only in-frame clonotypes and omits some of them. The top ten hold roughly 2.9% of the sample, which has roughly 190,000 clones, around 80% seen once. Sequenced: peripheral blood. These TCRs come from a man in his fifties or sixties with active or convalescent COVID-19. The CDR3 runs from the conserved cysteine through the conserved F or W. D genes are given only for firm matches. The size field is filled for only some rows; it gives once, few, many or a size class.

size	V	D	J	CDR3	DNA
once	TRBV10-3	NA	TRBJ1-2	CAIRDSGYGYTF	TGTGCCATCAGGGACAGTGGCTATGGCTACACCTTC
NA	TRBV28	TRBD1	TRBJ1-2	CASRSGTANYGYTF	TGTGCCAGCAGGTCCGGGACAGCGAACTATGGCTACACCTTC
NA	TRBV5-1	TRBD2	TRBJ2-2	CASSLGAGGPPGELFF	TGCGCCAGCAGCTTGGGAGCGGGAGGGCCACCCGGGGAGCTGTTTTTT
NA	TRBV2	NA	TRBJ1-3	CASLQGIGSGNTIYF	TGTGCCAGTCTACAGGGTATCGGCTCTGGAAACACCATATATTTT
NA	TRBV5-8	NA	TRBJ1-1	CASSLQGYTEAFF	TGTGCCAGCAGCCTTCAGGGTTACACTGAAGCTTTCTTT
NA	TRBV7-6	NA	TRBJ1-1	CASSLNLYTEAFF	TGTGCCAGCAGCTTAAACTTATACACTGAAGCTTTCTTT
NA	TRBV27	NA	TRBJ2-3	CASSFNLLTQYF	TGTGCCAGCAGTTTTAATTTATTGACGCAGTATTTT
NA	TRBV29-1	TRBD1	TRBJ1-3	CSAYRGKNTIYF	TGCAGCGCGTACAGGGGGAAGAACACCATATATTTT
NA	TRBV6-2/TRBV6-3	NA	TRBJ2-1	CASSYSGALNEQFF	TGTGCCAGCAGTTACTCAGGGGCTCTAAATGAGCAGTTCTTC
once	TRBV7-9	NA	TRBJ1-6	CASSFSSGVVAYNSPLHF	TGTGCCAGCAGCTTCTCTTCGGGAGTCGTCGCCTATAATTCACCCCTCCACTTT
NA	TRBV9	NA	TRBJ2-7	CASSAQVSGTYEQYF	TGTGCCAGCAGCGCGCAGGTCTCGGGGACCTACGAGCAGTACTTC
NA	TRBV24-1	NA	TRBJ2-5	CATSTGKDLSAQYF	TGTGCCACTTCAACAGGGAAGGATCTGTCGGCCCAGTACTTC
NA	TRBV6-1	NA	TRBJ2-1	CASSLQGGSYNEQFF	TGTGCCAGCAGTTTACAAGGCGGATCCTACAATGAGCAGTTCTTC
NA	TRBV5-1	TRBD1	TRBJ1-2	CASTASGTGGHGYTF	TGCGCCAGCACCGCCTCCGGGACAGGGGGCCATGGCTACACCTTC
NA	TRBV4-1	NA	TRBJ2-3	CASSQEEWAVDTQYF	TGCGCCAGCAGCCAAGAAGAATGGGCCGTAGATACGCAGTATTTT
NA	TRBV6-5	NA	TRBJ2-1	CASSPRLSGNEQFF	TGTGCCAGCAGTCCTAGACTAAGTGGCAATGAGCAGTTCTTC
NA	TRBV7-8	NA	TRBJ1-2	CASTIGEEGYTF	TGTGCCAGCACAATCGGAGAGGAAGGCTACACCTTC
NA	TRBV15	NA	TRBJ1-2	CATSDSYGYTF	TGTGCCACCAGCGATAGCTATGGCTACACCTTC
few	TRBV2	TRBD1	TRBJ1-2	CASSGDRVVSYGYTF	TGTGCCAGCAGTGGGGACAGGGTTGTTAGCTATGGCTACACCTTC
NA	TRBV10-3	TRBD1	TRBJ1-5	CAISESGTGGRIGQPQHF	TGTGCCATCAGTGAGTCTGGGACAGGGGGTAGGATTGGGCAGCCCCAGCATTTT
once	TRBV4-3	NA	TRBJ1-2	CASSPGTPGRVGYTF	TGCGCCAGCAGCCCGGGGACCCCTGGGAGGGTAGGCTACACCTTC
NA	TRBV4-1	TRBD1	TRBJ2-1	CASSQVGRGRYNEQFF	TGCGCCAGCAGCCAAGTGGGCAGGGGGAGATACAATGAGCAGTTCTTC
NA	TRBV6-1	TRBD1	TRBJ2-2	CASSDRTGFPGELFF	TGTGCCAGCAGTGACCGGACAGGGTTTCCCGGGGAGCTGTTTTTT
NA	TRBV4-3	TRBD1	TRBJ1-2	CASSQEGQGGIGYTF	TGCGCCAGCAGCCAAGAGGGACAGGGGGGGATTGGCTACACCTTC
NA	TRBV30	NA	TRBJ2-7	CAWSVEEATEQYF	TGTGCCTGGAGTGTTGAGGAGGCTACCGAGCAGTACTTC
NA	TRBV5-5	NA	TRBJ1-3	CASSLGLGSSGNTIYF	TGTGCCAGCAGCTTAGGACTGGGGAGCTCTGGAAACACCATATATTTT
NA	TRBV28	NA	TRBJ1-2	CASSLYGLQGHYGYTF	TGTGCCAGCAGTTTATACGGGCTCCAGGGTCACTATGGCTACACCTTC
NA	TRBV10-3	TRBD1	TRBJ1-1	CAISGTGDEAFF	TGTGCCATCAGTGGGACAGGTGATGAAGCTTTCTTT
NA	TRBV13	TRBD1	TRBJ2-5	CASSWDRVGETQYF	TGTGCCAGCAGCTGGGACAGGGTCGGCGAGACCCAGTACTTC
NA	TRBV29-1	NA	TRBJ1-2	CRTEANYGYTF	TGCAGGACTGAAGCTAACTATGGCTACACCTTC
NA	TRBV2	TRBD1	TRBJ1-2	CASVGTLGQRDYGYTF	TGTGCCAGCGTGGGCACCTTGGGACAGAGAGACTATGGCTACACCTTC
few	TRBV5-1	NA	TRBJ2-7	CAIWASPIYEQYF	TGCGCCATCTGGGCCTCCCCGATCTACGAGCAGTACTTC
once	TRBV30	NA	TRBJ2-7	CAWRNIRGGSYEQYF	TGTGCCTGGAGGAACATTAGGGGGGGTTCCTACGAGCAGTACTTC
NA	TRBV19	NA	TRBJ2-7	CASSPRARSSSYEQYF	TGTGCCAGTAGTCCCAGGGCCCGCAGTAGCTCCTACGAGCAGTACTTC
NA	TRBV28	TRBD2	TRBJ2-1	CASSPIGGGVAGSYNEQFF	TGTGCCAGCAGTCCTATTGGCGGGGGGGTAGCGGGTTCCTACAATGAGCAGTTCTTC
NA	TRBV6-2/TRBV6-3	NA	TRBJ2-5	CASSYELGGYQETQYF	TGTGCCAGCAGTTATGAGCTAGGGGGATACCAAGAGACCCAGTACTTC
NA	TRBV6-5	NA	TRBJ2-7	CASSSRSVQFEQYF	TGTGCCAGCAGTTCCAGGTCTGTCCAGTTCGAGCAGTACTTC
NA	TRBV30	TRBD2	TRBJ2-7	CAWSILAGAYEQYF	TGTGCCTGGAGTATCCTCGCGGGAGCCTACGAGCAGTACTTC
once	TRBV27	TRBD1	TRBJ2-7	CASFQTGEAYEQYF	TGTGCCAGCTTCCAGACAGGGGAGGCCTACGAGCAGTACTTC